The clone carrying this TCR beta chain was observed a handful of times. Authors' analysis steps: Reference gene primers were amplified, and this amplification served to estimate nucleated cell counts. Produced via immunoSEQ multiplex PCR; TCRdb's table is partial and in-frame only. That table furnishes V, J and clone size, whereas the DNA furnished D and trimming. The table lists under 350,000 clones, roughly 85% of them singletons. These data come from a study of blood T cell repertoires in COVID-19. The V gene lost 2 bases and the J gene lost 4 bases, with 14 bases spanning the gap. The germline gives CDR1 SGHAT, CDR2 FQDESV (reference sequence). The CDR3 runs 15 residues.

J is TRBJ2-5 and V is TRBV11-1, with D possibly TRBD2 on 5 matching bases. Sequences were obtained from peripheral blood. The sequence was collected from a human donor in a cohort sampled during active COVID-19. The CDR3 coding sequence is TGTGCCAGCAGCTTAACTGGGCTGGGGAGAGAGACCCAGTACTTC. Protein sequence: CASSLTGLGRETQYF.